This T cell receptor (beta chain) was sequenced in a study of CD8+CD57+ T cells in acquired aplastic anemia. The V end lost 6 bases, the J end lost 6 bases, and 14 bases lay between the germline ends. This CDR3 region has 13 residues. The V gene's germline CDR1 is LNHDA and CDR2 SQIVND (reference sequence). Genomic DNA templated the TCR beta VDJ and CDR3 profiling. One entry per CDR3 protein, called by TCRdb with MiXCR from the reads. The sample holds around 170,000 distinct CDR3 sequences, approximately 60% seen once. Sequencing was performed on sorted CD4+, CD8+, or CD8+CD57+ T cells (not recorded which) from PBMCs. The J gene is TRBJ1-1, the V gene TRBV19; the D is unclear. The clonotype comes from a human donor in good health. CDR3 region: CASRGITSAEAFF. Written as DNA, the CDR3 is TGTGCCAGTAGGGGAATTACGAGCGCTGAAGCTTTCTTT.